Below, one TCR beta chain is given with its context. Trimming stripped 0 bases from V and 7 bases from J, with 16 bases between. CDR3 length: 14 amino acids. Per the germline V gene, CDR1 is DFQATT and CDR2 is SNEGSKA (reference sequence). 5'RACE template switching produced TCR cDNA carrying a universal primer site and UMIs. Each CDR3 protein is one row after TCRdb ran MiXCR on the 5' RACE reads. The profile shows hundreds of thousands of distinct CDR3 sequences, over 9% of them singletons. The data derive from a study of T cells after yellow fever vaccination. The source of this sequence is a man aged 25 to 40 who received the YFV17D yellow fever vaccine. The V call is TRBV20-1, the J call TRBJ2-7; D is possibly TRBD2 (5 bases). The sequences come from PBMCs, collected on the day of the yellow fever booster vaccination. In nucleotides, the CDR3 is TGCAGTGCTAGAGACCGGGATAGTCTTGAGGAGCAGTACTTC. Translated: CSARDRDSLEEQYF.